The 3 T cell receptor beta chains below come from one sample, sequenced in a study of T cell repertoires in cytomegalovirus infection. TCRdb redid the calling of the reads with MiXCR, one entry per CDR3 protein. The sample includes fewer than 200,000 distinct CDR3 sequences, roughly a fifth seen only once; the top ten take approximately 2.9%. Sequenced: PBMCs. These receptor sequences come from a human donor in good health (CMV status not recorded). Some clones in this sample may be carry-over from other donors' samples.

This clonotype occurred many times. The chain couples TRBV7-6 to TRBJ2-2; D may be TRBD1 (5 bases). Trimming pared 3 bases from V and 4 bases from J, leaving 6 bases between. CDR3 length equals 13 residues. CDR1 and CDR2 from the germline V gene are SGHVS and FNYEAQ. In nucleotides, the CDR3 is TGTGCCAGCAGCTTGACAGCCACCGGGGAGCTGTTTTTT. Translation gives CASSLTATGELFF.

This chain links TRBV6-1 with TRBJ2-3, with TRBD2 identical over 8 bases. The germline gives CDR1 MNHNS, CDR2 SASEGT. Losses at the gene ends were 4 bases for V and 4 bases for J; bases not matched to a gene: 10. The CDR3 consists of 16 residues. CDR3 residues: CASSVLQREPPDTQYF. The CDR3, as DNA: TGTGCCAGCAGTGTTCTCCAGCGGGAGCCCCCAGATACGCAGTATTTT.

This clonotype has at least ten counts. This chain joins TRBV27 and TRBJ2-1, with D tentatively TRBD2 (6 bases). The V end was cut by 5 bases, the J end by 0 bases, with 14 bases between. The CDR3 totals 16 residues. From germline, CDR1 is MNHEY and CDR2 SMNVEV (reference sequence). The CDR3 reads CASSLADGSSYNEQFF. CDR3 coding DNA: TGTGCCAGCAGTCTTGCTGACGGGAGCTCCTACAATGAGCAGTTCTTC.